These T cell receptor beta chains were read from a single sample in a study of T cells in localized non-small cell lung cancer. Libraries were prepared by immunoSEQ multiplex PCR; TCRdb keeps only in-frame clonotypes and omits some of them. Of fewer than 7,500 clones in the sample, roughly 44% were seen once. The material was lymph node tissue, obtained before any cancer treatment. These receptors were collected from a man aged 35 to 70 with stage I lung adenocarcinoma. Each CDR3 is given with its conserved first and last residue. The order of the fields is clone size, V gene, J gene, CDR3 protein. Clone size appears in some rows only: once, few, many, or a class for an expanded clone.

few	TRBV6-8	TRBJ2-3	CASSRGQGRTDTQYF
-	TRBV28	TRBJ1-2	CASTPGGGANYGYTF
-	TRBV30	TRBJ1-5	CAWSVLGDQPQHF
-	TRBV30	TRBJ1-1	CAWSVRGNTEAFF
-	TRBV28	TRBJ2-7	CASSRVGTYEQYF
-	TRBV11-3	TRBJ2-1	CASSPPRLGGGNEQFF
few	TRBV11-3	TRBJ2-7	CASSLGDSGSPYEQYF
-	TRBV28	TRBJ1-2	CASSLDRIANYGYTF
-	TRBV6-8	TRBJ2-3	CASGLSKGAQRITDTQYF
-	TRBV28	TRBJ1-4	CASSLSGTGGWREKLFF
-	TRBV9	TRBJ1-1	CASSVGGAGRNTEAFF
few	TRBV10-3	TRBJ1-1	CASSTLNTEAFF
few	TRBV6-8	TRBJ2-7	CASSSPSSRDEQYF
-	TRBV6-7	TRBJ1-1	CAALPGQNTEAFF
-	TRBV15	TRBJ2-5	CATSLVQAQETQYF
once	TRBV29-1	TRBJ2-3	CSVESSTTDTQYF
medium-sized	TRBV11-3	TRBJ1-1	CASSLAGRLNTEAFF
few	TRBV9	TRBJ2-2	CASSSLTGELFF
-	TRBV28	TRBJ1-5	CVSSRDWDQPQHF
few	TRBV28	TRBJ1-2	CASSLPFQGYTF
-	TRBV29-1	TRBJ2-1	CSVGAAGGFNEQFF
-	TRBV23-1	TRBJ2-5	CASSPRARRRETQYF
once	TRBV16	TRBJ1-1	CASSQSDTPGPTEAFF
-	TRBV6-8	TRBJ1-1	CASSEDPNTEAFF
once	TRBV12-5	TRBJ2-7	CASGVSSGSRLLGGQYF
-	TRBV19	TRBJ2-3	CASSLGQGKGTDTQYF
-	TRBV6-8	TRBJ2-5	CASSYSLAGGGKREIQYF
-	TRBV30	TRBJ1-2	CAWSGGDNYGYTF
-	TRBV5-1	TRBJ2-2	CASSLGRGDTGELFF
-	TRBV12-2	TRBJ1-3	CASTAEGPTSGNTIYF
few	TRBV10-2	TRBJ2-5	CASKQGVETQYF
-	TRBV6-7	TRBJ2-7	CASRRLAKSYEQYF
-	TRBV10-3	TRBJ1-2	CAISGDPIMNYGYTF
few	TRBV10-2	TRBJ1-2	CASKRGSGDGYTF
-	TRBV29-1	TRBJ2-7	CSVITDRAREQYF
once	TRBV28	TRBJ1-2	CASSSLGPTIYGYTF
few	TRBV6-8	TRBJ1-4	CASKEGSANEKLFF
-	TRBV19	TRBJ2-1	CASSRGTSNEQFF
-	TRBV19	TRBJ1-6	CASSNGLGQGYSPLHF
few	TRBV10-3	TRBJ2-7	CASLEDSSYEQYF
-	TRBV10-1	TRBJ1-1	CASSPGTGGRTEAFF
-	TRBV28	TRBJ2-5	CASSLGGQGGETQYF
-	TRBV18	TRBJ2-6	CASSQQGTGANVLTF
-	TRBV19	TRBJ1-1	CASSKQASGTEAFF
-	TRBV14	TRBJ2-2	CASSQERGANTGELFF
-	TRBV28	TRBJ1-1	CASHPLGQFMNTEAFF
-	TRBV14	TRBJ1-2	CASSQDPSTDPNYGYTF
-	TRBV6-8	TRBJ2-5	CASRKGGKGETQYF
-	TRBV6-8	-	CAIRDYSYEQYF
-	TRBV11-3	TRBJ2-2	CASSQRAANTGELFF
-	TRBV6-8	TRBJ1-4	CASSPGTGVATNEKLFF
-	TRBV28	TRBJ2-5	CASSWDRGFQETQYF
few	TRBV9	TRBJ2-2	CASSVTPGDINTGELFF
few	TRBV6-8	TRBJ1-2	CASSSLQGANYGYTF